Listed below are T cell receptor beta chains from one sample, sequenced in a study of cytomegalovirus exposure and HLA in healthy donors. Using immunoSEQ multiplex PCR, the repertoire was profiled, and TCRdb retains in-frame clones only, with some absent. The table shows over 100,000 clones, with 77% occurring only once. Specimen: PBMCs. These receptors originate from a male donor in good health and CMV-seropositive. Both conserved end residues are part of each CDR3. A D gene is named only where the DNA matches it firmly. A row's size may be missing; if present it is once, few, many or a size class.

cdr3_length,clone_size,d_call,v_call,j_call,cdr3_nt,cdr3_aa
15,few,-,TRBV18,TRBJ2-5,TGTGCCAGCTCACCCCGTGCGGGACTGGAAGAGACCCAGTACTTC,CASSPRAGLEETQYF
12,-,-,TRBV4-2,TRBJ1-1,TGTGCCAGCAGCCAAGATTCGGTTGAAGCTTTCTTT,CASSQDSVEAFF
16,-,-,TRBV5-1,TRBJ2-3,TGCGCCAGCAGCTTGGGGGCCGGGGGACTCACAGATACGCAGTATTTT,CASSLGAGGLTDTQYF
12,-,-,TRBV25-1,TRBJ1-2,TGTGCCAGCGATGACAGTTTCAATGGCTACACCTTC,CASDDSFNGYTF
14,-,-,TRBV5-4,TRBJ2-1,TGTGCCAGCAGCTTGGCCGGGACCTACAATGAGCAGTTCTTC,CASSLAGTYNEQFF
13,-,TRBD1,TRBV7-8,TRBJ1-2,TGTGCCAGCAGCCTACAGGGGGACTATGGCTACACCTTC,CASSLQGDYGYTF
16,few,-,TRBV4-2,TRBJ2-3,TGTGCCAGCAGCCAAGGGGCGGGCCTTAGCACAGATACGCAGTATTTT,CASSQGAGLSTDTQYF
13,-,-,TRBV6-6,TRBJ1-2,TGTGCCGCGGAATCTGGGGACTACTATGGCTACACCTTC,CAAESGDYYGYTF
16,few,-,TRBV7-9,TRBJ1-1,TGTGCCAGCAGCTTATTTAGCGGCTTGGGGGGTTTTGAAGCTTTCTTT,CASSLFSGLGGFEAFF
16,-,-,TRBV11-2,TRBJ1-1,TGTGCCAGCAGCTGGTACAGGGATATGAGGGGCACTGAAGCTTTCTTT,CASSWYRDMRGTEAFF
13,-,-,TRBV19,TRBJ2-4,TGTGCCAGTAGATTCGGGTCCGAAAACATTCAGTACTTC,CASRFGSENIQYF
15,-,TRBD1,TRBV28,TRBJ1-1,TGTGCCAGCAGCCCCATAGGGGGCCTGAACACTGAAGCTTTCTTT,CASSPIGGLNTEAFF
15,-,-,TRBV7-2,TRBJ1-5,TGTGCCAGCAGCTTTGGCAGGGGTGACAATCAGCCCCAGCATTTT,CASSFGRGDNQPQHF
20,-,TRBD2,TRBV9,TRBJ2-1,TGTGCCAGCAGCGTAGGATTAGCGGGGGTACAATCCCCTGCCTACAATGAGCAGTTCTTC,CASSVGLAGVQSPAYNEQFF
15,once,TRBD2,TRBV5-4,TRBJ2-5,TGTGCCAGCAGCTCCCCAGCGGGGGGGCGCGAGACCCAGTACTTC,CASSSPAGGRETQYF
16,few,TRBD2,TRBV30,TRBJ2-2,TGTGCCTGGAGTGTACCTGGCGGGGGGGCCTTCTGGGGAGCTGTTTTT,CAWSVPGGGAFWGAVF
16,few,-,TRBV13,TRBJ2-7,TGTGCCAGCAGCTTAGCTTGGGGGCGAAGGTCCTACGAGCAGTACTTC,CASSLAWGRRSYEQYF
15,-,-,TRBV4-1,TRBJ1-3,TGCGCCAGCAGCCCAGCGGGGACAACTGGAAACACCATATATTTT,CASSPAGTTGNTIYF
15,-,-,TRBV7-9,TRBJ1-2,TGTGCCAGCAGTTTATACAGGGTGGAGCAGTATGGCTACACCTTC,CASSLYRVEQYGYTF
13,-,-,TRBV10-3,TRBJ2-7,TGTGCCATCAGTGAAGGCGGCCCACGGGAGCAGTACTTC,CAISEGGPREQYF
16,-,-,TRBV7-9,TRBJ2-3,TGTGCCAGCAGCTTAGCGGGGAGCTCCGGCACAGATACGCAGTATTTT,CASSLAGSSGTDTQYF
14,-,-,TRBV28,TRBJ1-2,TGTGCCAGCAGTTTACGGTTGAAATTGCATGGCTACACCTTC,CASSLRLKLHGYTF
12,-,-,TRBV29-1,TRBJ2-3,TGCAGCGTCCTGACAGTCACAGATACGCAGTATTTT,CSVLTVTDTQYF
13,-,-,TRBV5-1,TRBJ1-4,TGCGCCAGCCGAGACAGGCCGAATGAAAAACTGTTTTTT,CASRDRPNEKLFF
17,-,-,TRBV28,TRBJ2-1,TGTGCCAGCAGACGTACCCTGGGGGGAGGACCTTACAATGAGCAGTTCTTC,CASRRTLGGGPYNEQFF
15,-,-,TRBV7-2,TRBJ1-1,TGTGCCAGCAGCCCTGACAGCATCCGGAACACTGAAGCTTTCTTT,CASSPDSIRNTEAFF
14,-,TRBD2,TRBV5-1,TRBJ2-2,TGCGCCAGCAGCCACAGACTAGCGATCGGGGAGCTGTTTTTT,CASSHRLAIGELFF
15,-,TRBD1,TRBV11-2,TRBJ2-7,TGTGCCAGCAGCTTCCCACAGGGGGCCTTTGGCGAGCAGTACTTC,CASSFPQGAFGEQYF
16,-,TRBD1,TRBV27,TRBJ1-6,TGTGCCAGCAGTTTTTATCCGGGACAGGGGAATTCACCCCTCCACTTT,CASSFYPGQGNSPLHF
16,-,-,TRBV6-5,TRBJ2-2,TGTGCCAGCAGTTACAGGACAGTCGCGAACACCGGGGAGCTGTTTTTT,CASSYRTVANTGELFF
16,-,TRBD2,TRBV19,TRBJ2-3,TGTGCCAGTAGTATCCTAGCGGGGGGGTTTCAAGATACGCAGTATTTT,CASSILAGGFQDTQYF
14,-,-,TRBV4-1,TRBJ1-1,TGCGCCAGCAGGGGGACACTCCGAAACACTGAAGCTTTCTTT,CASRGTLRNTEAFF
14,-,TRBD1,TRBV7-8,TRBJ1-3,TGTGCCAGCAGCTCCCGGACAGGTGGAAACACCATATATTTT,CASSSRTGGNTIYF
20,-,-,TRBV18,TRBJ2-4,TGTGCCAGCTCACCACCTGGCGGGGTGCCGTCCCAATTAGCCAAAAACATTCAGTACTTC,CASSPPGGVPSQLAKNIQYF
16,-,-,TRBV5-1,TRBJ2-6,TGCGCCAGCAGCCTTCAGGGGACCTCTGGGGCCAACGTCCTGACTTTC,CASSLQGTSGANVLTF
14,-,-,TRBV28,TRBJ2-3,TGTGCCAGCAAAATCACACCCTTCACAGATACGCAGTATTTT,CASKITPFTDTQYF
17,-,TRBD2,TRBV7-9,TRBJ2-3,TGTTCCAGCAGCTCTCCGGGACTAGACCCCAGCACAGATACGCAGTATTTT,CSSSSPGLDPSTDTQYF
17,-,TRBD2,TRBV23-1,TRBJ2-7,TGCGCCAGCAGTCCTATTAGTCCTAGCGGGATTTCCTACGAGCAGTACTTC,CASSPISPSGISYEQYF
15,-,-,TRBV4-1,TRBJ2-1,TGCGCCAGCAGCCCAGGGGGGACGACATACAATGAGCAGTTCTTC,CASSPGGTTYNEQFF
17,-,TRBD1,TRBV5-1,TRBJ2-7,TGCGCCAGCAGCTTCAGCCGAGACCCAGGGGGCATCTACGAGCAGTACTTC,CASSFSRDPGGIYEQYF
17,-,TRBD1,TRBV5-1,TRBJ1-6,TGCGCCAGCAGCTCGACAGGGGGCGCCGATTATAATTCACCCCTCCACTTT,CASSSTGGADYNSPLHF
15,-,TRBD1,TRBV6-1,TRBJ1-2,TGTGCCAGCAGTGGCCGGGACAGGGGGACCGATGGCTACACCTTC,CASSGRDRGTDGYTF
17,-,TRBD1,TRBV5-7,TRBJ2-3,TGTGCCAGCAGCTTAGTACCCCGACAGGGTTGCACAGATACGCAGTATTTT,CASSLVPRQGCTDTQYF